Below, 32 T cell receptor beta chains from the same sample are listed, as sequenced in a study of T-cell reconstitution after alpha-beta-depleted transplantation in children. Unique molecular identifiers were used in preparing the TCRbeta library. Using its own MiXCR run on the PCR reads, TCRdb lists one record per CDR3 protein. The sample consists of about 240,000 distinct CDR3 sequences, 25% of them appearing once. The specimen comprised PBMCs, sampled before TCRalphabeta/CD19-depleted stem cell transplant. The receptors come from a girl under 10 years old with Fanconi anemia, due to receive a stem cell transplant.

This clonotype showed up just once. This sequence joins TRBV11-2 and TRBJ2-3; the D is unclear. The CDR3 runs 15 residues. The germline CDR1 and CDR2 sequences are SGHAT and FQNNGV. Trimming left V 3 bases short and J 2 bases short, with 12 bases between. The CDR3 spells CASSFGGPHTDTQYF. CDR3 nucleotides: TGTGCCAGCAGCTTTGGCGGCCCCCACACAGATACGCAGTATTTT.

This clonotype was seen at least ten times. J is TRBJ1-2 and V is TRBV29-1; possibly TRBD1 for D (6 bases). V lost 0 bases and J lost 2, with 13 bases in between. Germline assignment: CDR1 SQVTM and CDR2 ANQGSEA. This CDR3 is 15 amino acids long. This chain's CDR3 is CSVEDRGGHNYGYTF. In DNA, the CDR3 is TGCAGCGTTGAAGATAGAGGGGGACACAACTATGGCTACACCTTC.

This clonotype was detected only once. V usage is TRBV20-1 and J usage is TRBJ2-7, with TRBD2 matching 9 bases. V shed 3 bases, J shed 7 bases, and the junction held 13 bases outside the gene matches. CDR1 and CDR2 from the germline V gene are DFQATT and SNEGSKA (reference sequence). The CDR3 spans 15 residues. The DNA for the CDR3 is TGCAGTGCTAGTGATGTGGTAGCGGGAGTATGGGAGCAGTACTTC. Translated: CSASDVVAGVWEQYF.

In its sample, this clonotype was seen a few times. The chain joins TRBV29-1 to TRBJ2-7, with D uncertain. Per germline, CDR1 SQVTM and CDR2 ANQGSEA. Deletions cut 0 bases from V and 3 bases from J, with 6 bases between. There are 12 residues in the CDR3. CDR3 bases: TGCAGCGTTGAAGATTATCACTACGAGCAGTACTTC. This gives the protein CSVEDYHYEQYF.

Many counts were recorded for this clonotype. This CDR3 is CSARDVWNEKLFF. In nucleotides, the CDR3 is TGCAGTGCTAGAGATGTTTGGAATGAAAAACTGTTTTTT. The rearrangement links TRBV20-1 to TRBJ1-4; D call uncertain. CDR1 is DFQATT, CDR2 SNEGSKA, per germline (reference sequence). V lost 0 bases and J lost 5, with 7 bases in between. The CDR3 totals 13 residues.

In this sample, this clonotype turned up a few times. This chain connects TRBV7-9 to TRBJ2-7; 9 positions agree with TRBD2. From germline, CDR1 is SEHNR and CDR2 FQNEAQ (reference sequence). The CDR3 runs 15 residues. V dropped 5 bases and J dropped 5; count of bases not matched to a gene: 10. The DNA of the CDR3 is TGTGCCAGCAGCAAAGGCAGCGGGAGGCGCGACGAGCAGTACTTC. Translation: CASSKGSGRRDEQYF.

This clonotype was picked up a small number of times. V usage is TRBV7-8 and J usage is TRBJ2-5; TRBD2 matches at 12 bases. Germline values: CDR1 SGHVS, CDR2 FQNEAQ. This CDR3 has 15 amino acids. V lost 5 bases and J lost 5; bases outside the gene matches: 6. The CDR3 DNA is TGTGCCAGCAGCCATCGACTAGCGGGGGAGGAGACCCAGTACTTC. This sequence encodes CASSHRLAGEETQYF. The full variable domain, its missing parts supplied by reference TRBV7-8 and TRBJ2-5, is GAGVSQSPRYKVAKRGQDVALRCDPISGHVSLFWYQQALGQGPEFLTYFQNEAQLDKSGLPSDRFFAERPEGSVSTLKIQRTQQEDSAVYLCASSHRLAGEETQYFGPGTRLLVL.

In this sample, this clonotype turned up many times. The CDR3 is CASSFLSGTYNEQFF. Written as DNA, the CDR3 is TGTGCCAGCAGCTTCCTTAGCGGAACCTACAATGAGCAGTTCTTC. This chain connects TRBV7-2 to TRBJ2-1, with a possible D match to TRBD2 (6 bases). Germline V gives CDR1 SGHTA, CDR2 FQGNSA. The CDR3 runs to 15 residues. The V end was cut by 3 bases, the J end by 2 bases, with 11 bases between.

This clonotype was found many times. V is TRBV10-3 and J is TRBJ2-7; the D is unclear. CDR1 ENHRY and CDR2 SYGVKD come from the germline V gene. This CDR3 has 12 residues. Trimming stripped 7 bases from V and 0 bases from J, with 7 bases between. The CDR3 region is CAIISDSYEQYF. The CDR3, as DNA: TGTGCCATCATTTCTGACTCCTACGAGCAGTACTTC.

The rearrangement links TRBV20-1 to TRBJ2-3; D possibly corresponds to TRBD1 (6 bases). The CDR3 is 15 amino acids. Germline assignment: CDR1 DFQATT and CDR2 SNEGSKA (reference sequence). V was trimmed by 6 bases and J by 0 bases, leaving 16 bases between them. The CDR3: CSAQGTQGSTDTQYF. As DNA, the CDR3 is TGCAGTGCCCAAGGTACACAGGGAAGCACAGATACGCAGTATTTT.

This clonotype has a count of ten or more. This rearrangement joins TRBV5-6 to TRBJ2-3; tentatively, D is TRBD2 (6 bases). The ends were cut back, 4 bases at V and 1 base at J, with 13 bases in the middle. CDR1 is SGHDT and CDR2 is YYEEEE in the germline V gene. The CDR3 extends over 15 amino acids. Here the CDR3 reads CASSRAGRGTDTQYF. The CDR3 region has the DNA TGTGCCAGCAGCCGGGCGGGACGAGGCACAGATACGCAGTATTTT.

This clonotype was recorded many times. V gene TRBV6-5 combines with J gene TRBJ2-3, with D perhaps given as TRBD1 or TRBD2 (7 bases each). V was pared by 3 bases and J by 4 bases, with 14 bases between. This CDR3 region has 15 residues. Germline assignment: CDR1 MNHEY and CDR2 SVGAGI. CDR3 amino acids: CASSYYQGGADTQYF. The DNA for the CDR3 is TGTGCCAGCAGTTATTACCAGGGGGGGGCAGATACGCAGTATTTT.

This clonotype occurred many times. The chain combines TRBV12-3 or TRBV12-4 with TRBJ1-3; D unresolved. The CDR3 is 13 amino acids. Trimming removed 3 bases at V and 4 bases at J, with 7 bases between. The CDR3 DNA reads TGTGCCAGCAGTTTGGGGTTCGGAAACACCATATATTTT. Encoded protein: CASSLGFGNTIYF.

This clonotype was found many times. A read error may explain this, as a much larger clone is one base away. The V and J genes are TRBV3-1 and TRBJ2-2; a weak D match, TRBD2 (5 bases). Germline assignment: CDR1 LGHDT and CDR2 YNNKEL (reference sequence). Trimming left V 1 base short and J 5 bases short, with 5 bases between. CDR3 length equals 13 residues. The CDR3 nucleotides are TGTGCCAGCAGCCAAGCGGGGACCGGGGAGCTGTTTTTT. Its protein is CASSQAGTGELFF. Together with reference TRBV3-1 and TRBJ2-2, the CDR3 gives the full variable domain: DTAVSQTPKYLVTQMGNDKSIKCEQNLGHDTMYWYKQDSKKFLKIMFSYNNKELIINETVPNRFSPKSPDKAHLNLHINSLELGDSAVYFCASSQAGTGELFFGEGSRLTVL.

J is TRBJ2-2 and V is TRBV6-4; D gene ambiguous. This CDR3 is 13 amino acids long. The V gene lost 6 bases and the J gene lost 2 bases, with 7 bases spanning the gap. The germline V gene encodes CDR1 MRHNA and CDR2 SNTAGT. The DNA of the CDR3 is TGTGCCAGCAGAAGGGAAAACACCGGGGAGCTGTTTTTT. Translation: CASRRENTGELFF.

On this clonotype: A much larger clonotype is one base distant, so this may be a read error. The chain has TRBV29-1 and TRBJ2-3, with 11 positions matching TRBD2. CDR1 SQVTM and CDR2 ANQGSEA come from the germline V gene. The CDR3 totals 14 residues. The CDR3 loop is CSASGGFSTDTQNF. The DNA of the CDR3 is TGCAGTGCTAGCGGGGGGTTCAGCACAGATACGCAGAATTTT.

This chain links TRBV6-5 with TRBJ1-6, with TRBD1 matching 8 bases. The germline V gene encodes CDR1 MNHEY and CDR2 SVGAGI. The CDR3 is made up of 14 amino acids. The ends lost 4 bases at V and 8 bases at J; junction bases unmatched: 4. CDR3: CASSWDRLDSPLHF. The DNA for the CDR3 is TGTGCCAGCAGTTGGGACAGGCTTGATTCACCCCTCCACTTT.

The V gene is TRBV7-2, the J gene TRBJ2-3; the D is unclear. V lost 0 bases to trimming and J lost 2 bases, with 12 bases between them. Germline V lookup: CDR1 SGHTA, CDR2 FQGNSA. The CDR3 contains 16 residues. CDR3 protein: CASSLAGLGPTDTQYF. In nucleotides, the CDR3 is TGTGCCAGCAGCTTAGCTGGCCTCGGCCCCACAGATACGCAGTATTTT.

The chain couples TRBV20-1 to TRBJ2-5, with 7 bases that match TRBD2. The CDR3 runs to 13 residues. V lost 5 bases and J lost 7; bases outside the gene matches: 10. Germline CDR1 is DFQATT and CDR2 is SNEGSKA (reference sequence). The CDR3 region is CSAADVQRGTQYF. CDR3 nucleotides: TGCAGTGCTGCAGACGTCCAGCGGGGGACCCAGTACTTC.

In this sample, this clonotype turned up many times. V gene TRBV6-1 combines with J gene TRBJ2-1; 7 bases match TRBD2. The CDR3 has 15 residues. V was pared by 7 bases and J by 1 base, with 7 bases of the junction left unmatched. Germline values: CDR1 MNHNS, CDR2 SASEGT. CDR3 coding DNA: TGTGCCAGCAAACCGGGACTACCGTCCTACAATGAGCAGTTCTTC. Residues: CASKPGLPSYNEQFF.

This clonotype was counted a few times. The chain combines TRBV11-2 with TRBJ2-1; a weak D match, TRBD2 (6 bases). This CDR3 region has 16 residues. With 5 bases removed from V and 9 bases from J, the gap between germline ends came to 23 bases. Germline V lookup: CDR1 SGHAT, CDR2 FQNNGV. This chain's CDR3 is CASSPRPQPGVSEQFF. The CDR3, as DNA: TGTGCCAGCAGCCCCAGACCGCAGCCGGGGGTGAGTGAGCAGTTCTTC.

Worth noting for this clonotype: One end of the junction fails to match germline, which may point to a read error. CDR3 DNA sequence: TGCAGTGTTAGAGGGGGCACTCCCAACACCGGGGAGCTGTTTTTT. Protein sequence: CSVRGGTPNTGELFF. The chain is built from TRBV20-1 and TRBJ2-2; 7 nucleotides agree with TRBD1. This CDR3 has 15 residues. The germline V gene encodes CDR1 DFQATT and CDR2 SNEGSKA (reference sequence).

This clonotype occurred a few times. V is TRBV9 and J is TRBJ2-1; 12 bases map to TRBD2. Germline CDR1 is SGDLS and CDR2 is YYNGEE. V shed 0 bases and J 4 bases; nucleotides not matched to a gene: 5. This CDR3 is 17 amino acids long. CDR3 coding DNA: TGTGCCAGCAGCGTAGGGCTAGCGGGGGGGGGATACAATGAGCAGTTCTTC. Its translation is CASSVGLAGGGYNEQFF. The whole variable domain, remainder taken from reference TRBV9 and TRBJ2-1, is DSGVTQTPKHLITATGQRVTLRCSPRSGDLSVYWYQQSLDQGLQFLIQYYNGEERAKGNILERFSAQQFPDLHSELNLSSLELGDSALYFCASSVGLAGGGYNEQFFGPGTRLTVL.

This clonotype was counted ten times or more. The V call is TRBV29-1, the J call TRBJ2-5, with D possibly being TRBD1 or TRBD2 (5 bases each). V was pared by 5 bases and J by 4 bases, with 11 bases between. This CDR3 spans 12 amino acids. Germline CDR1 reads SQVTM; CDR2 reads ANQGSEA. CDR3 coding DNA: TGCAGCGTTCCACATGGGGGAGAGACCCAGTACTTC. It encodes CSVPHGGETQYF. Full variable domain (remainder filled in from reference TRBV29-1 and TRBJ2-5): SAVISQKPSRDICQRGTSLTIQCQVDSQVTMMFWYRQQPGQSLTLIATANQGSEATYESGFVIDKFPISRPNLTFSTLTVSNMSPEDSSIYLCSVPHGGETQYFGPGTRLLVL.

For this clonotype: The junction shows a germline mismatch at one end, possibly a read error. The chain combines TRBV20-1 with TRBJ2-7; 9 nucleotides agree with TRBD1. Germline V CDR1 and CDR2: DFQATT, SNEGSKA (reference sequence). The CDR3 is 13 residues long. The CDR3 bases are TGCAGAGCTAGGGGACAGGGATCCTACGAGCAGTACTTC. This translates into CRARGQGSYEQYF.

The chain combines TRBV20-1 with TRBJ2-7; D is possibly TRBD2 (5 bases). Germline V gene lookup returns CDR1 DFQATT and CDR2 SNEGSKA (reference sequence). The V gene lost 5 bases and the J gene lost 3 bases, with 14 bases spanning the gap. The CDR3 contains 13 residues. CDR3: CSACKGLDYEQYF. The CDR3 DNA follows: TGCAGTGCTTGTAAAGGACTCGACTACGAGCAGTACTTC.

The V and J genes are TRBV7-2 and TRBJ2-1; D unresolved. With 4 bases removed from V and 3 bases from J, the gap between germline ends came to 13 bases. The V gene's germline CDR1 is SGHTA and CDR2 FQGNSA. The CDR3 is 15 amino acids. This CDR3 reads CASSSLGSLYNEQFF. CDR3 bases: TGTGCCAGCAGCTCCCTAGGGTCCCTCTACAATGAGCAGTTCTTC.

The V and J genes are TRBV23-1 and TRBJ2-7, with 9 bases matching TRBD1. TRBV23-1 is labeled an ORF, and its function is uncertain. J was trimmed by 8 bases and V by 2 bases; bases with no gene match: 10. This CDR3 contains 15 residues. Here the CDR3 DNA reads TGCGCCAGCAGTCAAACTAAACGACAGGGGGTACAGCAGTACTTC. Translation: CASSQTKRQGVQQYF.

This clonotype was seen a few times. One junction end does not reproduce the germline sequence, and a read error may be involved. CDR3 amino acids: CTTWGPPASYGYTF. CDR3 DNA: TGCACAACCTGGGGGCCGCCTGCCTCCTATGGCTACACCTTC. This chain uses TRBV12-3 or TRBV12-4 with TRBJ1-2; a weak D match, TRBD1 (6 bases). CDR3 length: 14 amino acids.

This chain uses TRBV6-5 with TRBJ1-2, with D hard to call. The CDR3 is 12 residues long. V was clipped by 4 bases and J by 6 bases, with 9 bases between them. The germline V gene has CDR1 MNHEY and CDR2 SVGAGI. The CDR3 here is CASSSGFDGYTF. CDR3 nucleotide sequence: TGTGCCAGCAGTTCCGGGTTCGATGGCTACACCTTC.

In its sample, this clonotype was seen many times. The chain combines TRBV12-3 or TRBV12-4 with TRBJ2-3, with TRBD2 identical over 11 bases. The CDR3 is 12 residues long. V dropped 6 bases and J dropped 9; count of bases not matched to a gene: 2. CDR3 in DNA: TGTGCCAGCAGGCTAGCGGGAGGAACGCAGTATTTT. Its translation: CASRLAGGTQYF.

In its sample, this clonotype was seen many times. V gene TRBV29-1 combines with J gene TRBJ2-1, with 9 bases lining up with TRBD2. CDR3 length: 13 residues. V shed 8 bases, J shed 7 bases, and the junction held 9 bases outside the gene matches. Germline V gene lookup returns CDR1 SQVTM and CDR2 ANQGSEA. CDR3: CSFEREVPNEQFF. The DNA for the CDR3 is TGCAGCTTCGAGCGGGAGGTGCCAAATGAGCAGTTCTTC.